Presented here are 14 T cell receptor beta chains from one specimen sequenced in a study of shared clonotypes between healthy human individuals. The table came from immunoSEQ multiplex PCR; TCRdb's copy has only in-frame clones and leaves some out. The sample consists of 400,000 to 500,000 clones, 79% of them appearing once. Sequencing was performed on PBMCs. These receptors came from a woman in her thirties or forties in good health. Some clones in this sample may be carry-over from other donors' samples.

The chain uses TRBV19 and TRBJ1-5, with TRBD1 as a possible D gene (6 bases). From germline, CDR1 is LNHDA and CDR2 SQIVND (reference sequence). V was pared by 6 bases and J by 5 bases, with 11 bases between. This CDR3 has 13 amino acids. The CDR3 reads CASSPDSYQPQHF. The CDR3 DNA reads as TGTGCCAGTAGCCCGGACAGCTATCAGCCCCAGCATTTT.

The V gene is TRBV7-9, the J gene TRBJ2-7; D may be TRBD2 (5 bases). Germline V CDR1 and CDR2: SEHNR, FQNEAQ (reference sequence). Trimming removed 1 base at V and 0 bases at J, with 10 bases between. The CDR3 length is 15 residues. The CDR3 region is CASSLGEDYSYEQYF. The DNA for the CDR3 is TGTGCCAGCAGCTTAGGAGAAGACTACTCCTACGAGCAGTACTTC.

This clone turned up a few times. V is TRBV29-1 and J is TRBJ1-5; possible D gene TRBD1, 6 bases. In germline, CDR1 is SQVTM, CDR2 ANQGSEA. V was clipped by 2 bases and J by 2 bases, with 13 bases between them. This CDR3 has 15 residues. The CDR3 nucleotides are TGCAGCGTTGAAAAAGGGGGTAACCGCAATCAGCCCCAGCATTTT. As protein: CSVEKGGNRNQPQHF.

The chain employs TRBV11-1 and TRBJ2-1; TRBD2 is a possible D gene (6 bases). In germline, CDR1 is SGHAT, CDR2 FQDESV (reference sequence). The CDR3 runs 15 residues. Trimming shortened V by 5 bases and J by 7 bases, and 18 bases separated the two germline ends. CDR3 region: CASSRLVGSWNEQFF. For the CDR3, the DNA is TGTGCCAGCAGCAGACTAGTAGGGTCTTGGAATGAGCAGTTCTTC. Based on the CDR3 plus reference TRBV11-1 and TRBJ2-1, the full variable domain is EAEVAQSPRYKITEKSQAVAFWCDPISGHATLYWYRQILGQGPELLVQFQDESVVDDSQLPKDRFSAERLKGVDSTLKIQPAELGDSAMYLCASSRLVGSWNEQFFGPGTRLTVL.

The chain is built from TRBV30 and TRBJ2-7; 11 bases match TRBD1. With V trimmed by 2 bases and J by 4 bases, 7 bases remained unmatched. The CDR3 has 15 amino acids. Germline V lookup: CDR1 GTSNPN, CDR2 SVGIG (reference sequence). CDR3 nucleotides: TGTGCCTGGAGTCGGGAGGACAGGGGGCAATACGAGCAGTACTTC. This sequence encodes CAWSREDRGQYEQYF.

The chain joins TRBV7-3 to TRBJ2-7; TRBD2 matches at 9 bases. V shed 5 bases and J 2 bases; nucleotides not matched to a gene: 7. Germline V gene lookup returns CDR1 SGHTA and CDR2 FQGTGA. The CDR3 has 15 residues. The CDR3 DNA sequence: TGTGCCAGCAGCAAAACTAGCGGGCCCACCTACGAGCAGTACTTC. The encoded protein is CASSKTSGPTYEQYF.

This rearrangement joins TRBV27 to TRBJ2-7; TRBD2 might be the D (6 bases). Germline values: CDR1 MNHEY, CDR2 SMNVEV (reference sequence). V was cut by 5 bases and J by 0 bases, with 17 bases left in between. The CDR3 sequence is 16 residues long. As DNA, the CDR3 is TGTGCCAGCAGTCCCCTTGGGGGAGGCCTCTCCTACGAGCAGTACTTC. It codes for CASSPLGGGLSYEQYF.

CDR3 region: CASSVDRSPPPYGYTF. CDR3 nucleotides: TGTGCCAGCAGCGTAGATCGGTCCCCCCCGCCCTATGGCTACACCTTC. The V and J genes are TRBV9 and TRBJ1-2, with no clear D. Per germline, CDR1 SGDLS and CDR2 YYNGEE. The CDR3 is 16 residues long. Trimming took 0 bases from V and 4 from J, leaving 16 bases between them.

The rearrangement links TRBV18 to TRBJ1-2, with D unclear. Trimming took off 5 bases at V and 3 bases at J, with 7 bases between the two ends. Germline V gene data show CDR1 as KGHSH and CDR2 as LQKENI. The CDR3 runs 12 residues. CDR3 in amino acids: CASSETDYGYTF. DNA of the CDR3: TGTGCCAGCTCAGAAACAGACTATGGCTACACCTTC.

The V and J genes are TRBV20-1 and TRBJ2-7, with 8 bases that match TRBD1. This CDR3 is built from 11 residues. Germline loops: CDR1 DFQATT, CDR2 SNEGSKA (reference sequence). V lost 6 bases and J lost 5; bases outside the gene matches: 3. The CDR3 region has the DNA TGCAGTGCCAGACAGGGGAACGAGCAGTACTTC. Encoded protein: CSARQGNEQYF.

This clone was found many times. In DNA, the CDR3 is TGCGCCAGCAGCTTGGACGGACTGGGGACCGAGCAGTACTTC. Translated, it gives CASSLDGLGTEQYF. The genes are TRBV5-1 and TRBJ2-7, with D possibly being TRBD1 or TRBD2 (5 bases each). The germline CDR1 and CDR2 sequences are SGHRS and YFSETQ. The CDR3 is made up of 14 amino acids. Trimming cost V 0 bases and J 6 bases, with 13 bases left between them.

On this clone itself: At one boundary the junction diverges from the germline segment, which might be a read error. The chain uses TRBV9 and TRBJ2-1, with TRBD2 matching over 9 bases. The germline V gene has CDR1 SGDLS and CDR2 YYNGEE. This CDR3 is 14 amino acids long. Here the CDR3 reads CASSGTSSHNEQFF. The CDR3 DNA follows: TGTGCCAGTTCCGGGACTAGCTCCCACAATGAGCAGTTCTTC.

The rearrangement links TRBV7-2 to TRBJ2-6, with D perhaps given as TRBD1 or TRBD2 (5 bases each). V was trimmed by 1 base and J by 4 bases, leaving 11 bases between them. CDR1 is SGHTA, CDR2 FQGNSA, per germline. The CDR3 is 16 residues long. CDR3 coding DNA: TGTGCCAGCAGCTTAGGGGATGGGACGGGGGCCAACGTCCTGACTTTC. It is translated as CASSLGDGTGANVLTF.

The chain has TRBV5-6 and TRBJ1-3; a possible D gene is TRBD1 (6 bases). V lost 4 bases to trimming and J lost 4 bases, with 15 bases between them. The germline gives CDR1 SGHDT, CDR2 YYEEEE. CDR3 length: 15 residues. The CDR3 here is CASSTRDTLGNTIYF. The CDR3 DNA is TGTGCCAGCAGCACCCGGGACACCCTCGGAAACACCATATATTTT. The entire variable domain, with the rest obtained from reference TRBV5-6 and TRBJ1-3, is as follows: DAGVTQSPTHLIKTRGQQVTLRCSPKSGHDTVSWYQQALGQGPQFIFQYYEEEERQRGNFPDRFSGHQFPNYSSELNVNALLLGDSALYLCASSTRDTLGNTIYFGEGSWLTVV.